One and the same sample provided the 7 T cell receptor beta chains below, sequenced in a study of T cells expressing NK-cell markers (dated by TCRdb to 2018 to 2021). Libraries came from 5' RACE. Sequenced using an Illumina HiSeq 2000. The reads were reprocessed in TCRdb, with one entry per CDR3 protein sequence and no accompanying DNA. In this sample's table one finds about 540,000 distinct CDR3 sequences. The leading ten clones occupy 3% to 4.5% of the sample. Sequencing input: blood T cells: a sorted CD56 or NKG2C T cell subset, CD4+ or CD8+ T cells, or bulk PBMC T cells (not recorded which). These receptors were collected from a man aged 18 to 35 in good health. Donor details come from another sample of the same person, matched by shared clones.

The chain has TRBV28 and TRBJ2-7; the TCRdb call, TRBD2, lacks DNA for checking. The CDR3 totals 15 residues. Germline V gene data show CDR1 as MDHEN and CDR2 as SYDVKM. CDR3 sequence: CASSLSSAGGYEQYF.

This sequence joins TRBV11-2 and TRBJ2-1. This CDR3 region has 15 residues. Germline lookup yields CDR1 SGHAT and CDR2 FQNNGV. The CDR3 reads CASSLEGRRFYEQFF.

This chain's CDR3 is CASSLAAGTNNEQFF. The chain joins TRBV7-9 to TRBJ2-1; TCRdb designates TRBD2, a call that cannot be tested without DNA. The CDR3 is 15 residues long. Germline V lookup: CDR1 SEHNR, CDR2 FQNEAQ (reference sequence).

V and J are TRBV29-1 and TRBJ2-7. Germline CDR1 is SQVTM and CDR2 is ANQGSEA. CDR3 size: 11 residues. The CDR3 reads CSVLRLDEQYF.

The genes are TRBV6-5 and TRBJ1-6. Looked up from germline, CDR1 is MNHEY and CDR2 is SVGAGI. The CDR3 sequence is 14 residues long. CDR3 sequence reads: CASSYKEYNSPLHF.

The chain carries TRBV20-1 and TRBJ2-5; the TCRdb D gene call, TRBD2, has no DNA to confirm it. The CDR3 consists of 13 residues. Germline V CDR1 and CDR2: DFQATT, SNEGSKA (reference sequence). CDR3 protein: CSSALWEQETQYF.

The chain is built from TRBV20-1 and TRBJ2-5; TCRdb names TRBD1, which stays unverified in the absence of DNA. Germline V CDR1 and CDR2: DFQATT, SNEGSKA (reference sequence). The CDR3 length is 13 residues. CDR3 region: CSASGTPRETQYF.